This TCR beta chain comes out of a study of blood T cell repertoires in COVID-19. At the level of the study: Samples of COVID-19 (acute and convalescent) were obtained from the United States, Italy and Spain. T cells, B-cell-depleted T cells, or PBMCs supplied cDNA or gDNA.

Deletions cut 2 bases from V and 5 bases from J, with 12 bases between. Germline values: CDR1 KGHDR, CDR2 SFDVKD. The CDR3 extends over 15 amino acids. This study enrolled people aged about 18 to 95 from around 26 US geographic areas. In assigning cohorts, the study relied on participant-reported clinical history. Only in-frame clones appear in the TCRdb table, and some are missing; sequencing was by immunoSEQ multiplex PCR. The sample holds 270,000 or so clones, approximately 91% seen once. The TCR comes from a woman in her thirties or forties with acute COVID-19. The sequencing input was PBMCs or T cells enriched from blood (not recorded which). This chain joins TRBV24-1 and TRBJ1-5; D is ambiguous. CDR3 bases: TGTGCCACCAGTGATTCGCGGAACCCGTATCAGCCCCAGCATTTT. Its protein product is CATSDSRNPYQPQHF.